Listed below are T cell receptor beta chains from one sample, sequenced in a study of early T cells in non-severe SARS-CoV-2 infection. Each CDR3 protein gets one entry after TCRdb re-called the 5' RACE reads with MiXCR. The sample lists 35,000 to 55,000 distinct CDR3 sequences, 11% occurring once. The sequencing input was whole blood. These receptors originate from an adult who was a healthcare worker with PCR-confirmed SARS-CoV-2 infection or an uninfected control (not recorded which). Both conserved end residues are part of each CDR3. The D gene is left open where the match is weak. A row's size may be missing; if present it is once, few, many or a size class.

CDR3 length: 13
V gene: TRBV7-2
clone size: many
D gene: -
J gene: TRBJ1-5
CDR3 DNA: TGTGCCAGCAGCCGGGCTAGCAATCAGCCCCAGCATTTT
CDR3 protein: CASSRASNQPQHF

CDR3 length: 14
V gene: TRBV25-1
clone size: many
D gene: TRBD1
J gene: TRBJ2-1
CDR3 DNA: TGTGCCAGCAGTAACCGGGACAGATACAATGAGCAGTTCTTC
CDR3 protein: CASSNRDRYNEQFF

CDR3 length: 13
V gene: TRBV2
clone size: -
D gene: -
J gene: TRBJ1-5
CDR3 DNA: TGTGCCAGCTCCAGCCCGAGCAATCAGCCCCAGCATTTT
CDR3 protein: CASSSPSNQPQHF

CDR3 length: 13
V gene: TRBV19
clone size: -
D gene: TRBD1
J gene: TRBJ1-1
CDR3 DNA: TGTGCCAGTAGAATCGGACAGGAAAATGAAGCTTTCTTT
CDR3 protein: CASRIGQENEAFF

CDR3 length: 13
V gene: TRBV12-3/TRBV12-4
clone size: many
D gene: TRBD1
J gene: TRBJ2-1
CDR3 DNA: TGTGCCAGCAGAATGACAGGGTCCGATGAGCAGTTCTTC
CDR3 protein: CASRMTGSDEQFF

CDR3 length: 18
V gene: TRBV20-1
clone size: medium-sized
D gene: TRBD2
J gene: TRBJ2-1
CDR3 DNA: TGCAGTGCTAGTGCCCTACTAGCGGGGGGTTCTTTTTACAATGAGCAGTTCTTC
CDR3 protein: CSASALLAGGSFYNEQFF

CDR3 length: 17
V gene: TRBV3-1
clone size: many
D gene: -
J gene: TRBJ1-4
CDR3 DNA: TGTGCCAGCAGCCACCCACAGGGAAGTTCGACTAATGAAAAACTGTTTTTT
CDR3 protein: CASSHPQGSSTNEKLFF

CDR3 length: 15
V gene: TRBV3-1
clone size: -
D gene: TRBD1
J gene: TRBJ1-3
CDR3 DNA: TGTGCCAGCAGCCAAGGAACAGGGGACGGAAACACCATATATTTT
CDR3 protein: CASSQGTGDGNTIYF

CDR3 length: 13
V gene: TRBV20-1
clone size: -
D gene: -
J gene: TRBJ2-7
CDR3 DNA: TGCAGTGCTAGAGGAGGAAGGGACTACGAGCAGTACTTC
CDR3 protein: CSARGGRDYEQYF

CDR3 length: 13
V gene: TRBV7-9
clone size: few
D gene: -
J gene: TRBJ2-7
CDR3 DNA: TGTGCCAGCAGCTTAGATAAATCCGGGGAGCAGTACTTC
CDR3 protein: CASSLDKSGEQYF

CDR3 length: 14
V gene: TRBV5-5
clone size: many
D gene: -
J gene: TRBJ2-2
CDR3 DNA: TGTGCCAGCAGCCCGGGTCTGGGCACCGGGGAGCTGTTTTTT
CDR3 protein: CASSPGLGTGELFF

CDR3 length: 14
V gene: TRBV7-9
clone size: many
D gene: -
J gene: TRBJ1-1
CDR3 DNA: TGTGCCAGCAACCTAAACGGGGGCAGCACTGAAGCTTTCTTT
CDR3 protein: CASNLNGGSTEAFF

CDR3 length: 11
V gene: TRBV29-1
clone size: few
D gene: -
J gene: TRBJ2-7
CDR3 DNA: TGCAGCGTTGAAACAATCTACGAGCAGTACTTC
CDR3 protein: CSVETIYEQYF

CDR3 length: 19
V gene: TRBV4-3
clone size: many
D gene: -
J gene: TRBJ1-1
CDR3 DNA: TGCGCCAGCAGCCAAGAATTGAAAGCCAGGGGCGTTTCGAACACTGAAGCTTTCTTT
CDR3 protein: CASSQELKARGVSNTEAFF

CDR3 length: 14
V gene: TRBV30
clone size: many
D gene: -
J gene: TRBJ2-7
CDR3 DNA: TGTGCCTGGGGGGGAGGGGGATTAACCTACGAGCAGTACTTC
CDR3 protein: CAWGGGGLTYEQYF

CDR3 length: 15
V gene: TRBV27
clone size: -
D gene: TRBD2
J gene: TRBJ2-2
CDR3 DNA: TGTGCCAGCAGACTAGCGGGAGGGGGCGCCGGGGAGCTGTTTTTT
CDR3 protein: CASRLAGGGAGELFF

CDR3 length: 15
V gene: TRBV11-2
clone size: many
D gene: -
J gene: TRBJ1-2
CDR3 DNA: TGTGCCAGCAGCCCCATCGACAGGCTTCTTTATGGCTACACCTTC
CDR3 protein: CASSPIDRLLYGYTF

CDR3 length: 13
V gene: TRBV29-1
clone size: many
D gene: -
J gene: TRBJ1-2
CDR3 DNA: TGCAGCGCCGAAGGGGGAGTTGGCTATGGCTACACCTTC
CDR3 protein: CSAEGGVGYGYTF

CDR3 length: 13
V gene: TRBV19
clone size: many
D gene: -
J gene: TRBJ1-2
CDR3 DNA: TGTGCCAGTCCACCTGGAAACCTCGGGGGCTACACCTTC
CDR3 protein: CASPPGNLGGYTF

CDR3 length: 18
V gene: TRBV5-1
clone size: many
D gene: TRBD2
J gene: TRBJ2-3
CDR3 DNA: TGCGCCAGCAGCCACGGACTAGCGGGAGGGCCGCGGGCAGATACGCAGTATTTT
CDR3 protein: CASSHGLAGGPRADTQYF

CDR3 length: 13
V gene: TRBV20-1
clone size: many
D gene: TRBD1
J gene: TRBJ1-4
CDR3 DNA: TGCAGTGCTATTGGACAGGGCCCGGGAAAACTGTTTTTT
CDR3 protein: CSAIGQGPGKLFF

CDR3 length: 15
V gene: TRBV12-3/TRBV12-4
clone size: many
D gene: -
J gene: TRBJ1-2
CDR3 DNA: TGTGCCAGCAGTTTTGGGCCCAGAACTGGCTATGGCTACACCTTC
CDR3 protein: CASSFGPRTGYGYTF

CDR3 length: 13
V gene: TRBV12-3/TRBV12-4
clone size: -
D gene: -
J gene: TRBJ1-2
CDR3 DNA: TGTGCCAGCAGCTCCGGGCTAAGCCGCGGCTACACCTTC
CDR3 protein: CASSSGLSRGYTF

CDR3 length: 15
V gene: TRBV18
clone size: many
D gene: TRBD1
J gene: TRBJ1-1
CDR3 DNA: TGTGCCAGCTCACCAGGACAGGGATCGAACACTGAAGCTTTCTTT
CDR3 protein: CASSPGQGSNTEAFF

CDR3 length: 16
V gene: TRBV12-3/TRBV12-4
clone size: -
D gene: TRBD1
J gene: TRBJ2-7
CDR3 DNA: TGTGCCAGCAGTCCGAGGGACAGGTCCTTGGGCTACGAGCAGTACTTC
CDR3 protein: CASSPRDRSLGYEQYF

CDR3 length: 13
V gene: TRBV30
clone size: many
D gene: -
J gene: TRBJ1-1
CDR3 DNA: TGTGCCTGGAGACAGCGAATGAACACTGAAGCTTTCTTT
CDR3 protein: CAWRQRMNTEAFF

CDR3 length: 15
V gene: TRBV28
clone size: few
D gene: TRBD2
J gene: TRBJ2-7
CDR3 DNA: TGTGCCAGCAGCACTCCTAGCGGGAGTCGGCACGAGCAGTACTTC
CDR3 protein: CASSTPSGSRHEQYF

CDR3 length: 14
V gene: TRBV20-1
clone size: few
D gene: TRBD2
J gene: TRBJ2-1
CDR3 DNA: TGCAGTGCGGACGCCGGGACTAGACGGGATGAGCAGTTCTTC
CDR3 protein: CSADAGTRRDEQFF

CDR3 length: 18
V gene: TRBV20-1
clone size: many
D gene: TRBD1
J gene: TRBJ2-7
CDR3 DNA: TGCAGTGCCCAAAGGGTGGGACAGGGGGCAATATTGACCTACGAGCAGTACTTC
CDR3 protein: CSAQRVGQGAILTYEQYF

CDR3 length: 12
V gene: TRBV5-6
clone size: few
D gene: -
J gene: TRBJ1-1
CDR3 DNA: TGTGCCAGCAGCCGTGGTGGTCCTGAAGCTTTCTTT
CDR3 protein: CASSRGGPEAFF

CDR3 length: 17
V gene: TRBV7-2
clone size: few
D gene: -
J gene: TRBJ1-1
CDR3 DNA: TGTGCCAGCAGCCACACTAAAAAAGGACGTAAAGACACTGAAGCTTTCTTT
CDR3 protein: CASSHTKKGRKDTEAFF

CDR3 length: 15
V gene: TRBV14
clone size: many
D gene: TRBD2
J gene: TRBJ2-1
CDR3 DNA: TGTGCCAGCAGCCAAACGGCGGGAGGTGGGAATGAGCAGTTCTTC
CDR3 protein: CASSQTAGGGNEQFF

CDR3 length: 14
V gene: TRBV7-6
clone size: -
D gene: TRBD1
J gene: TRBJ2-7
CDR3 DNA: TGTGCCAGCAGCCTAGACAGGGCTTCCTACGAGCAGTACTTC
CDR3 protein: CASSLDRASYEQYF

CDR3 length: 16
V gene: TRBV18
clone size: many
D gene: -
J gene: TRBJ2-1
CDR3 DNA: TGTGCCAGCTCACCACCGTATGGGCGCGGTGACAATGAGCAGTTCTTC
CDR3 protein: CASSPPYGRGDNEQFF

CDR3 length: 18
V gene: TRBV4-3
clone size: -
D gene: TRBD1
J gene: TRBJ2-6
CDR3 DNA: TGCGCCAGCAGCCAAGTCCTGGCAGGGGGCATTGGGGCCAACGTCCTGACTTTC
CDR3 protein: CASSQVLAGGIGANVLTF

CDR3 length: 15
V gene: TRBV4-3
clone size: many
D gene: TRBD2
J gene: TRBJ2-7
CDR3 DNA: TGCGCCAGCAGCCAACTAGCGGGAAACCCCTACGAGCAGTACTTC
CDR3 protein: CASSQLAGNPYEQYF

CDR3 length: 13
V gene: TRBV7-2
clone size: many
D gene: -
J gene: TRBJ2-3
CDR3 DNA: TGTGCCAGCAGCTTATGGGGTCCAGATACGCAGTATTTT
CDR3 protein: CASSLWGPDTQYF

CDR3 length: 16
V gene: TRBV5-4
clone size: -
D gene: TRBD2
J gene: TRBJ2-2
CDR3 DNA: TGTGCCAGCAGCCTTACTAGCGGGAGACCCACCGGGGAGCTGTTTTTT
CDR3 protein: CASSLTSGRPTGELFF

CDR3 length: 17
V gene: TRBV4-2
clone size: many
D gene: TRBD2
J gene: TRBJ2-7
CDR3 DNA: TGTGCCAGCAGCCAAAAACCGGGACTAGCGGGAGTTGGCGAGCAGTACTTC
CDR3 protein: CASSQKPGLAGVGEQYF

CDR3 length: 15
V gene: TRBV12-3/TRBV12-4
clone size: many
D gene: -
J gene: TRBJ1-1
CDR3 DNA: TGTGCCAGCAGTTTAGCGCGTTCCATGAACACTGAAGCTTTCTTT
CDR3 protein: CASSLARSMNTEAFF

CDR3 length: 16
V gene: TRBV7-8
clone size: -
D gene: -
J gene: TRBJ2-2
CDR3 DNA: TGTGCCAGCAGCCCACAGAACGGGAGGAACACCGGGGAGCTGTTTTTT
CDR3 protein: CASSPQNGRNTGELFF

CDR3 length: 13
V gene: TRBV7-2
clone size: many
D gene: TRBD2
J gene: TRBJ2-7
CDR3 DNA: TGTGCCAGCAGCTGGACTAGAAGGGACGAGCAGTACTTC
CDR3 protein: CASSWTRRDEQYF

CDR3 length: 19
V gene: TRBV14
clone size: medium-sized
D gene: TRBD2
J gene: TRBJ2-1
CDR3 DNA: TGTGCCAGCAGCCAAGACCGACTAGCGGGAGGTGGGTCCTACAATGAGCAGTTCTTC
CDR3 protein: CASSQDRLAGGGSYNEQFF

CDR3 length: 13
V gene: TRBV28
clone size: -
D gene: -
J gene: TRBJ2-7
CDR3 DNA: TGTGCCAGCAGTCCGTCGAGGGTCCACGAGCAGTACTTC
CDR3 protein: CASSPSRVHEQYF

CDR3 length: 14
V gene: TRBV4-2
clone size: few
D gene: TRBD1
J gene: TRBJ1-2
CDR3 DNA: TGTGCCAGCAGCCGGGACAGTCCTAACTATGGCTACACCTTC
CDR3 protein: CASSRDSPNYGYTF

CDR3 length: 14
V gene: TRBV28
clone size: -
D gene: -
J gene: TRBJ2-7
CDR3 DNA: TGTGCCAGCAGTTTTCACGGACTGGGCTACGAGCAGTACTTC
CDR3 protein: CASSFHGLGYEQYF

CDR3 length: 12
V gene: TRBV30
clone size: few
D gene: -
J gene: TRBJ1-1
CDR3 DNA: TGTGCCTGGCTCTTAGCGGGGGCTGAAGCTTTCTTT
CDR3 protein: CAWLLAGAEAFF

CDR3 length: 14
V gene: TRBV28
clone size: -
D gene: -
J gene: TRBJ1-1
CDR3 DNA: TGTGCCAGCAGTCTGGGGTGGAGGAACACTGAAGCTTTCTTT
CDR3 protein: CASSLGWRNTEAFF

CDR3 length: 14
V gene: TRBV28
clone size: many
D gene: -
J gene: TRBJ1-1
CDR3 DNA: TGTGCCAGCAGTTTAGTACAGAAGAACACTGAAGCTTTCTTT
CDR3 protein: CASSLVQKNTEAFF

CDR3 length: 15
V gene: TRBV7-3
clone size: many
D gene: TRBD1
J gene: TRBJ2-1
CDR3 DNA: TGTGCCAGCAGCCTGGGACAGGGGTTTGGCTATGAGCAGTTCTTC
CDR3 protein: CASSLGQGFGYEQFF

CDR3 length: 15
V gene: TRBV2
clone size: few
D gene: TRBD2
J gene: TRBJ2-2
CDR3 DNA: TGTGCCAGCAGGCCGACTAGCGCGAACACCGGGGAGCTGTTTTTT
CDR3 protein: CASRPTSANTGELFF